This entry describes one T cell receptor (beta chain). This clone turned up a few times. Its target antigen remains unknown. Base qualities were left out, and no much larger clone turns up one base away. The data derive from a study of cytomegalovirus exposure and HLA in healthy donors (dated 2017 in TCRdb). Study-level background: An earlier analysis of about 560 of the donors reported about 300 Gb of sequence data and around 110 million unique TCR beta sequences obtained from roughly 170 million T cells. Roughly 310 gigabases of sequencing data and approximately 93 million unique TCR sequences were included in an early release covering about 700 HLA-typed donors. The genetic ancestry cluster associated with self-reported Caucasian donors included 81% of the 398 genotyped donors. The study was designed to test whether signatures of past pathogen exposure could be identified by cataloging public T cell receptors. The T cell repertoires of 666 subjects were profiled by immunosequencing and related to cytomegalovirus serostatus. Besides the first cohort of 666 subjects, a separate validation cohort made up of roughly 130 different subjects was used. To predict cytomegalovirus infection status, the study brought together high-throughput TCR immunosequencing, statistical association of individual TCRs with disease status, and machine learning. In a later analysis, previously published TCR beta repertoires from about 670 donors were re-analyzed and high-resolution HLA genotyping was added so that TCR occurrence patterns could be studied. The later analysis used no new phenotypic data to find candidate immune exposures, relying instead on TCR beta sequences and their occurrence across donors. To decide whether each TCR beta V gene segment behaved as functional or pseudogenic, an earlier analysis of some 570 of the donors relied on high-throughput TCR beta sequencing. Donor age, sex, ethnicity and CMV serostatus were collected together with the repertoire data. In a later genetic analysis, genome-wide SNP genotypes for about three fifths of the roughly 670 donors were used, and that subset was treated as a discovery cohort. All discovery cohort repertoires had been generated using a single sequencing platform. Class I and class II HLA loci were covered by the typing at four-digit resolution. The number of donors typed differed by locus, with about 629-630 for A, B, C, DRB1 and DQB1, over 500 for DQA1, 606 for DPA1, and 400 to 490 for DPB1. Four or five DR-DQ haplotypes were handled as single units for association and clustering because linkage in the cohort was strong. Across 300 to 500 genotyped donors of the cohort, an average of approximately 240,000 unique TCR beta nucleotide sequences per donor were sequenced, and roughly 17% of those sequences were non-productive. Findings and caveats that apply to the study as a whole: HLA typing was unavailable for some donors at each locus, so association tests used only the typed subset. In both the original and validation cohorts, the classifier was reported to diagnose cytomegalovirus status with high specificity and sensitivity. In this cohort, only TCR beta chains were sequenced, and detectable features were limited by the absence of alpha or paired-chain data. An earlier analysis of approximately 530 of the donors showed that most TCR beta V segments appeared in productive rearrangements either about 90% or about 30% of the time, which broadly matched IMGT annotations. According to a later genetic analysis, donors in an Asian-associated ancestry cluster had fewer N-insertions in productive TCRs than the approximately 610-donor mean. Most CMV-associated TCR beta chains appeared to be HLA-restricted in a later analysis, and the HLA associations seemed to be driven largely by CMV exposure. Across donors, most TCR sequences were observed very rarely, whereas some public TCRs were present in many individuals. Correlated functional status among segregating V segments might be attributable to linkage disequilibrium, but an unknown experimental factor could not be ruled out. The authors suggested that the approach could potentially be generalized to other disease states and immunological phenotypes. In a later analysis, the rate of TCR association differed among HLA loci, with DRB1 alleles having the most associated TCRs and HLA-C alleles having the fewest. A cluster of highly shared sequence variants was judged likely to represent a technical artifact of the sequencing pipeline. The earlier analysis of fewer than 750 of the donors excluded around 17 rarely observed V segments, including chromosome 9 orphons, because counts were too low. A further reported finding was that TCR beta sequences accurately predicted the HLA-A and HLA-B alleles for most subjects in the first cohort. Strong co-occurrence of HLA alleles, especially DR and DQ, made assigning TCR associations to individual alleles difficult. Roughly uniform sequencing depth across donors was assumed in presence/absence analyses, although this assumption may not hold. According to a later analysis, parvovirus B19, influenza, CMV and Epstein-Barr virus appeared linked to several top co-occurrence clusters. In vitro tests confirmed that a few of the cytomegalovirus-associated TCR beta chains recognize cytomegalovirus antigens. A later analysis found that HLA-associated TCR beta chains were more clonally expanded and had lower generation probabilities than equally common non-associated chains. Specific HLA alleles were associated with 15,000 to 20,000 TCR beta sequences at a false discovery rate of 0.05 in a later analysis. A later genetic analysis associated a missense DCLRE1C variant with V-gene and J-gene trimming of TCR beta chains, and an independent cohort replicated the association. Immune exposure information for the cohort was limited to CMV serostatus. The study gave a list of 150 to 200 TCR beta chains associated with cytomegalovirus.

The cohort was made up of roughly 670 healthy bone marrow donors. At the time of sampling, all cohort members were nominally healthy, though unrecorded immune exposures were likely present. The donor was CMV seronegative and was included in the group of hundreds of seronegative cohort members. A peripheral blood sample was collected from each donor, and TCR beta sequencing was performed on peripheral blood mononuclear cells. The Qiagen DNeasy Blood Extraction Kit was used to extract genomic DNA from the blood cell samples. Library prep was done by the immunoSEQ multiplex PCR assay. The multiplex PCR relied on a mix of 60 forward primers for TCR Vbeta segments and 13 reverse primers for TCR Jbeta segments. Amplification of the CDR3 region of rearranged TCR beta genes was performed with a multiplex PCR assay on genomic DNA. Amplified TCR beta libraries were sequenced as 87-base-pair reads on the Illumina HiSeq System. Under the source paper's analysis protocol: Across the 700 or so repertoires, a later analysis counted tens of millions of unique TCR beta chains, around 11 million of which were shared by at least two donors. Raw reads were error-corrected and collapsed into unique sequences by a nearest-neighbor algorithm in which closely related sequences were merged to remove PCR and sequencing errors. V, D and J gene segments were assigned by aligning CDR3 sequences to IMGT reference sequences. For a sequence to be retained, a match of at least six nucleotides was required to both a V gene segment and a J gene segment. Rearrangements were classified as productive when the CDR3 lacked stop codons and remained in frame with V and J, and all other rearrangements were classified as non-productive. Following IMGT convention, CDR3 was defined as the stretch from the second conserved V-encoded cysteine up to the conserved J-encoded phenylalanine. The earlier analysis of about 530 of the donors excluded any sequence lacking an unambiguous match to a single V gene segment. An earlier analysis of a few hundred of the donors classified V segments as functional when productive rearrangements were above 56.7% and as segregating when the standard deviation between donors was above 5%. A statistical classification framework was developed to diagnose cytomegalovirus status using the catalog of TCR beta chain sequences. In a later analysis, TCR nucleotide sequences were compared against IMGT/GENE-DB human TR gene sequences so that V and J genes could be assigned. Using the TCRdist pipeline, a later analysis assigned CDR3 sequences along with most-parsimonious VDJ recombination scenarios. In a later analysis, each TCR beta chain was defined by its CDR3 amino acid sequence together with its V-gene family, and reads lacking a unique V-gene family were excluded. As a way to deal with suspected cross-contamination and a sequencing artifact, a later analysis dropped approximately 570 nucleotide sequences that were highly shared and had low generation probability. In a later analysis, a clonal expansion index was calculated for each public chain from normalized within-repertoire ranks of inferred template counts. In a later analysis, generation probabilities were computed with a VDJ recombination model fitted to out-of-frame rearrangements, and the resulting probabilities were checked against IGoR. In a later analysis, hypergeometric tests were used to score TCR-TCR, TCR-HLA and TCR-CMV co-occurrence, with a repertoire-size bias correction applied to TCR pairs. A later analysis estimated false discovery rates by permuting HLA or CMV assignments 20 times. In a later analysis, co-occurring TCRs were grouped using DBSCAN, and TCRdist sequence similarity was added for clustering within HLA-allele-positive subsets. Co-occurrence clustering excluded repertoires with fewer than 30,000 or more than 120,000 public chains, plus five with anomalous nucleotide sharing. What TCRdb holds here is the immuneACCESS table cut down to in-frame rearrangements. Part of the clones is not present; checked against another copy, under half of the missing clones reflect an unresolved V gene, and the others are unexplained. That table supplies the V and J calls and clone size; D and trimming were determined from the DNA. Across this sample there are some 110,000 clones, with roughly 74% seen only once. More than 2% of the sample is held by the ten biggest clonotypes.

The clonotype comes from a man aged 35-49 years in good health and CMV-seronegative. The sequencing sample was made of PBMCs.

The CDR3 reads as follows: CASSEAREGQPQHF. At the DNA level, the sequence is TGTGCCAGCAGTGAAGCCCGGGAAGGTCAGCCCCAGCATTTT. Recombination joined TRBV6-1 with TRBJ1-5; too little of a D gene remains to name it. From cysteine to phenylalanine, the CDR3 is 14 amino acids long. Just CDR3 DNA is preserved here, 42 bases in frame from base 1. V is cut by 0 bases and J by 6 bases, and the space between the germline ends is 9 bases. CDR1 and CDR2 are drawn from the germline V gene: MNHNS, SASEGT.